This passage covers 21 T cell receptor beta chains from one sample sequenced in a study of CD8 T cells in Susac syndrome. Reverse transcription of roughly 0.5 to 1 ug RNA used random hexamers. TCRdb used MiXCR to reprocess the immunoSEQ multiplex PCR reads, holding one entry per CDR3 protein. The sample holds roughly 200,000 distinct CDR3 sequences, 85% to 95% seen once. Sequenced material: CD4+ T cells from PBMCs. These receptors came from a human donor in good health.

The V call is TRBV30, the J call TRBJ1-5; D gene unclear. Germline loops: CDR1 GTSNPN, CDR2 SVGIG (reference sequence). Trimming pared 4 bases from V and 5 bases from J, leaving 12 bases between. This CDR3 region has 13 residues. In DNA form, the CDR3 reads TGTGCCTGGAATGAGGCGAGTGATCAGCCCCAGCATTTT. Translation: CAWNEASDQPQHF.

The J gene is TRBJ1-6, the V gene TRBV6-6; no clear D gene. The germline CDR1 and CDR2 sequences are MNHNY and SVGAGI (reference sequence). V gave up 6 bases and J gave up 6 bases, with 6 bases separating them. The CDR3 sequence is 12 residues long. The DNA for the CDR3 is TGTGCCAGCAGGGACGGTAATTCACCCCTCCACTTT. Its translation: CASRDGNSPLHF.

The V call is TRBV9, the J call TRBJ2-1; 8 nucleotides line up with TRBD2. The CDR3 is made up of 15 amino acids. Losses at the gene ends were 0 bases for V and 8 bases for J; bases not matched to a gene: 7. Germline CDR1 and CDR2: SGDLS and YYNGEE. Here the CDR3 reads CASSVESGRGDEQFF. CDR3 bases: TGTGCCAGCAGCGTAGAATCCGGGAGGGGCGATGAGCAGTTCTTC. Together with reference TRBV9 and TRBJ2-1, the CDR3 gives the full variable domain: DSGVTQTPKHLITATGQRVTLRCSPRSGDLSVYWYQQSLDQGLQFLIQYYNGEERAKGNILERFSAQQFPDLHSELNLSSLELGDSALYFCASSVESGRGDEQFFGPGTRLTVL.

V is TRBV2 and J is TRBJ2-7; D possibly corresponds to TRBD1 (5 bases). Trimming took off 3 bases at V and 4 bases at J, with 10 bases between the two ends. CDR3 size: 13 residues. CDR1 is SNHLY and CDR2 is FYNNEI in the germline V gene. CDR3: CASSEVQGYEQYF. In nucleotides, the CDR3 is TGTGCCAGCAGTGAGGTTCAGGGTTACGAGCAGTACTTC.

This rearrangement joins TRBV20-1 to TRBJ1-4; D perhaps matches TRBD1 (6 bases). The CDR3 runs to 15 residues. Trimming stripped 0 bases from V and 7 bases from J, with 15 bases between. Germline CDR1 DFQATT, CDR2 SNEGSKA (reference sequence). The CDR3 DNA sequence: TGCAGTGCTAGAGATCTTACAGGGAAAACTGAAAAACTGTTTTTT. It codes for CSARDLTGKTEKLFF.

The chain joins TRBV25-1 to TRBJ1-6, with D possibly TRBD1 on 5 matching bases. V lost 7 bases and J 8 bases, leaving 15 bases between the germline ends. CDR3 length equals 14 residues. Germline V CDR1 and CDR2: MGHDK, SYGVNS. CDR3 nucleotides: TGTGCCAGCACCTCCCCAGGCAGGGATTCACCCCTCCACTTT. Translating it yields CASTSPGRDSPLHF.

The chain links TRBV27 to TRBJ2-7, with D possibly being TRBD1 (6 bases). V was pared by 5 bases and J by 4 bases, with 12 bases between. The V gene's germline CDR1 is MNHEY and CDR2 SMNVEV (reference sequence). This CDR3 region has 13 residues. This CDR3 reads CASSLLRGYEQYV. The CDR3 DNA sequence: TGTGCCAGCAGTCTACTCAGGGGTTACGAGCAGTACGTC.

The rearrangement uses TRBV28 and TRBJ2-3; tentatively, D is TRBD2 (6 bases). This CDR3 is 16 amino acids long. The V gene's germline CDR1 is MDHEN and CDR2 SYDVKM. The germline V and J ends were trimmed by 8 bases and 9 bases, with 27 bases remaining between them. The CDR3 here is CASGRMGEEGVGTQYF. In DNA, the CDR3 is TGTGCCAGCGGGCGGATGGGGGAGGAAGGCGTAGGAACGCAGTATTTT.

The chain employs TRBV20-1 and TRBJ2-2; no clear D. Looked up from germline, CDR1 is DFQATT and CDR2 is SNEGSKA (reference sequence). The V and J ends lost 5 bases and 4 bases respectively, with 11 bases between them. The CDR3 is made up of 13 amino acids. The CDR3 region is CSAPFSVTGELFF. In DNA, the CDR3 is TGCAGTGCTCCGTTTTCGGTCACCGGGGAGCTGTTTTTT.

The genes are TRBV29-1 and TRBJ2-5, with D unclear. Trimming pared 5 bases from V and 3 bases from J, leaving 16 bases between. The CDR3 is 14 amino acids. From germline, CDR1 is SQVTM and CDR2 ANQGSEA. CDR3 protein: CSVRVGRHEETQYF. The DNA of the CDR3 is TGCAGCGTTCGAGTCGGCCGACACGAAGAGACCCAGTACTTC.

This rearrangement joins TRBV24-1 to TRBJ1-4; D not resolved. Germline V CDR1 and CDR2: KGHDR, SFDVKD. V was trimmed by 5 bases and J by 3 bases, leaving 9 bases between them. CDR3 length: 14 residues. The CDR3 region has the DNA TGTGCCACCAGTGGGACCCAAGCTAATGAAAAACTGTTTTTT. It yields the protein CATSGTQANEKLFF.

The chain is built from TRBV5-1 and TRBJ2-1, with 7 bases lining up with TRBD1. Germline assignment: CDR1 SGHRS and CDR2 YFSETQ. This CDR3 spans 13 amino acids. V lost 6 bases to trimming and J lost 15 bases; unmatched junction nucleotides: 15. CDR3 amino acids: CASTSQIPGQLFF. For the CDR3, the DNA is TGCGCCAGCACCTCCCAGATACCGGGACAGCTGTTCTTC. Complete variable domain (other parts from reference TRBV5-1 and TRBJ2-1): KAGVTQTPRYLIKTRGQQVTLSCSPISGHRSVSWYQQTPGQGLQFLFEYFSETQRNKGNFPGRFSGRQFSNSRSEMNVSTLELGDSALYLCASTSQIPGQLFFGPGTRLTVL.

V is TRBV6-2 or TRBV6-3 and J is TRBJ2-5; 9 positions agree with TRBD2. This CDR3 has 13 amino acids. Germline CDR1 MNHEY, CDR2 SVGEGT. V gave up 6 bases and J gave up 7 bases; unmatched junction bases: 6. The DNA of the CDR3 is TGTGCCAGCAGCCGGGATAGCGGGGGGACCCAGTACTTC. It translates to CASSRDSGGTQYF.

The rearrangement links TRBV7-2 to TRBJ2-5, with 9 bases aligning to TRBD1. V lost 5 bases and J lost 5; bases outside the gene matches: 12. CDR3 length equals 16 residues. Per the germline V gene, CDR1 is SGHTA and CDR2 is FQGNSA. Here the CDR3 reads CASSLWGQGAGETQYF. In DNA, the CDR3 is TGTGCCAGCAGCCTGTGGGGACAGGGAGCAGGCGAGACCCAGTACTTC.

This clonotype has just a few counts. The chain joins TRBV19 to TRBJ1-2; TRBD1 aligns across 8 bases. The CDR3 extends over 13 amino acids. Germline V lookup: CDR1 LNHDA, CDR2 SQIVND (reference sequence). The ends lost 5 bases at V and 8 bases at J; junction bases unmatched: 7. Here the CDR3 DNA reads TGTGCCAGTAGTCAGGACAGGGAATACGGCTACACCTTC. Translating gives CASSQDREYGYTF. Full variable domain (rest looked up from reference TRBV19 and TRBJ1-2): DGGITQSPKYLFRKEGQNVTLSCEQNLNHDAMYWYRQDPGQGLRLIYYSQIVNDFQKGDIAEGYSVSREKKESFPLTVTSAQKNPTAFYLCASSQDREYGYTFGSGTRLTVV.

The J gene is TRBJ1-2, the V gene TRBV10-3, with unresolved D. The CDR3 sequence is 13 residues long. Germline V CDR1 and CDR2: ENHRY, SYGVKD. V lost 3 bases to trimming and J lost 2 bases, with 7 bases between them. The CDR3 here is CAISDTRNYGYTF. CDR3 in DNA: TGTGCCATCAGTGATACCCGAAACTATGGCTACACCTTC.

The rearrangement joins TRBV3-1 to TRBJ2-4, with D perhaps matching TRBD2 (6 bases). Germline CDR1 LGHDT, CDR2 YNNKEL (reference sequence). Between the trimmed V and J ends, which lost 5 bases and 13 bases, there was a span of 18 bases. The CDR3 has 13 amino acids. The CDR3 sequence: CASSSPPGTRQYF. CDR3 nucleotides: TGTGCCAGCAGCTCCCCTCCAGGGACTCGACAGTACTTC. Using reference TRBV3-1 and TRBJ2-4 for the parts outside the CDR3, the full variable domain is DTAVSQTPKYLVTQMGNDKSIKCEQNLGHDTMYWYKQDSKKFLKIMFSYNNKELIINETVPNRFSPKSPDKAHLNLHINSLELGDSAVYFCASSSPPGTRQYFGAGTRLSVL.

This chain uses TRBV15 with TRBJ2-5, with D uncertain. V was clipped by 4 bases and J by 5 bases, with 5 bases between them. The CDR3 spans 11 residues. Germline V gene sequence: CDR1 LNHNV, CDR2 YYDKDF (reference sequence). The CDR3 coding sequence is TGTGCCACCAGCATCGGGGAGACCCAGTACTTC. As protein: CATSIGETQYF. The full variable domain, in which reference TRBV15 and TRBJ2-5 provide the parts outside the CDR3, is DAMVIQNPRYQVTQFGKPVTLSCSQTLNHNVMYWYQQKSSQAPKLLFHYYDKDFNNEADTPDNFQSRRPNTSFCFLDIRSPGLGDTAMYLCATSIGETQYFGPGTRLLVL.

The chain carries TRBV7-9 and TRBJ2-3; the D call may be TRBD1 or TRBD2 (5 bases each). Germline assignment: CDR1 SEHNR and CDR2 FQNEAQ (reference sequence). V lost 1 base and J lost 6, with 8 bases in between. CDR3 size: 13 residues. CDR3 sequence (DNA): TGTGCCAGCAGCTTAGTGGGGGAGGATACGCAGTATTTT. Protein: CASSLVGEDTQYF.

This rearrangement joins TRBV18 to TRBJ2-7; 9 bases are shared with TRBD1. Germline CDR1 KGHSH, CDR2 LQKENI. The CDR3 runs to 14 residues. V lost 2 bases to trimming and J lost 2 bases; unmatched junction nucleotides: 1. CDR3 amino acids: CASSPGTGTYEQYV. As DNA, the CDR3 is TGTGCCAGCTCACCAGGGACAGGGACCTACGAGCAGTACGTC.

The chain uses TRBV5-4 and TRBJ2-5; TRBD2 aligns across 7 bases. CDR1 and CDR2 (germline): SGHNT, YYREEE (reference sequence). The CDR3 extends over 14 amino acids. V gave up 4 bases and J gave up 3 bases; unmatched junction bases: 6. The CDR3, as DNA: TGTGCCAGCAGCGTCACCGGGGGGAAAGAGACCCAGTACTTC. As protein: CASSVTGGKETQYF. Drawing the rest from reference TRBV5-4 and TRBJ2-5, the complete variable domain is ETGVTQSPTHLIKTRGQQVTLRCSSQSGHNTVSWYQQALGQGPQFIFQYYREEENGRGNFPPRFSGLQFPNYSSELNVNALELDDSALYLCASSVTGGKETQYFGPGTRLLVL.